These 14 T cell receptor beta chains share one sample of origin, sequenced in a study of vaccination and CD4 T cells after COVID-19 (dated by TCRdb to the early 2020s). Receptor libraries were prepared by PCR. TCRdb names Illumina iSeq 100 as the instrument used. TCR sequencing of DNA from cultured CD4+ T cells used the Oncomine TCR Beta short-read assay at the Johns Hopkins FTIC core. TCRdb's own reprocessing of the public reads used fastp at Q25 and MiXCR and kept productive beta chains. Each entry is one CDR3 protein sequence, shown with its most common DNA and genes. For this sample there are 9,500 to 15,000 distinct CDR3 sequences; roughly 33% appear just once. Of the sample, around 22% falls within the top ten clones. No antigen has been identified for these receptors. Per the publication, the treatment or condition label means: roughly 10-day PBMC culture with coronavirus spike peptide pools or control peptides (ViraFEST assay).

Input material: cultured CD4+ T cells from blood. The receptors were sampled from a human donor with COVID-19.

The chain uses TRBV7-2 and TRBJ1-5; D unclear. The CDR3 length is 14 residues. V dropped 3 bases and J dropped 3 bases, with 9 bases sitting between them. Germline V gene lookup returns CDR1 SGHTA and CDR2 FQGNSA. The CDR3 here is CASSFPGPNQPQHF. CDR3 DNA: TGTGCCAGCAGCTTCCCGGGTCCCAATCAGCCCCAGCATTTT.

This clonotype was seen only a few times. This chain uses TRBV27 with TRBJ1-1; the D is unclear. In germline, CDR1 is MNHEY, CDR2 SMNVEV (reference sequence). V lost 5 bases and J 3 bases, leaving 10 bases between the germline ends. This CDR3 region has 13 residues. CDR3 nucleotide sequence: TGTGCCAGCAGTAAGGTCTGGGACACTGAAGCTTTCTTT. Amino acids: CASSKVWDTEAFF.

This clonotype has just a few counts. The genes are TRBV15 and TRBJ2-3; D tentatively reads TRBD1 or TRBD2 (6 bases each). The CDR3 consists of 17 residues. V was cut by 0 bases and J by 1 base, with 14 bases left in between. Germline CDR1 is LNHNV and CDR2 is YYDKDF (reference sequence). The CDR3 loop reads CATSRELGGRGTDTQYF. Here the CDR3 DNA reads TGTGCCACCAGCAGAGAATTAGGGGGGCGGGGCACAGATACGCAGTATTTT.

This clonotype was seen a few times. The J gene is TRBJ1-1, the V gene TRBV6-5; weak D call: TRBD1 (6 bases). The CDR3 spans 17 residues. Trimming stripped 2 bases from V and 0 bases from J, with 16 bases between. Germline V gives CDR1 MNHEY, CDR2 SVGAGI. CDR3 in amino acids: CASSYRGAKNMNTEAFF. The CDR3 bases are TGTGCCAGCAGTTACAGGGGGGCTAAGAACATGAACACTGAAGCTTTCTTT.

In this sample, this clonotype turned up a few times. This chain links TRBV10-3 with TRBJ2-2; D not resolved. With 2 bases removed from V and 7 bases from J, the gap between germline ends came to 2 bases. Germline CDR1 and CDR2: ENHRY and SYGVKD. This CDR3 is built from 11 residues. CDR3 nucleotide sequence: TGTGCCATCAGTGAGCTCGGGGAGCTGTTTTTT. Translated, it gives CAISELGELFF.

The table lists this clonotype with a count of one. This chain connects TRBV20-1 to TRBJ2-2; 8 bases are shared with TRBD1. The V gene's germline CDR1 is DFQATT and CDR2 SNEGSKA (reference sequence). The CDR3 is made up of 17 amino acids. The junction had 7 bases not matched to a gene; V was cut back by 0 bases and J by 1 base. In DNA, the CDR3 is TGCAGTGCTAGAGATCGAAGGACAGGGCAGAACACCGGGGAGCTGTTTTTT. The encoded protein is CSARDRRTGQNTGELFF.

This clonotype occurred a few times. This chain connects TRBV19 to TRBJ1-2; D uncertain. CDR3 size: 16 residues. Germline assignment: CDR1 LNHDA and CDR2 SQIVND (reference sequence). Trimming took off 5 bases at V and 0 bases at J, with 16 bases between the two ends. CDR3 DNA sequence: TGTGCCAGTAGTCCCTGGCAGCGAACTACTAACTATGGCTACACCTTC. Residues: CASSPWQRTTNYGYTF.

This clonotype was counted a few times. V is TRBV6-2 or TRBV6-3 and J is TRBJ1-6; D ambiguous. The CDR3 consists of 14 residues. V gave up 8 bases and J gave up 7 bases, with 15 bases separating them. Germline lookup yields CDR1 MNHEY and CDR2 SVGEGT. The DNA of the CDR3 is TGTGCCAGCTCGATTCGGTCGGGGAATTCACCCCTCCACTTT. Protein sequence: CASSIRSGNSPLHF.

This chain links TRBV3-1 with TRBJ2-3, with no clear D. V was clipped by 2 bases and J by 7 bases, with 4 bases between them. The CDR3 loop spans 11 amino acids. Germline-derived CDR1 and CDR2 are LGHDT and YNNKEL (reference sequence). Here the CDR3 DNA reads TGTGCCAGCAGCCAACAACATACGCAGTATTTT. As protein: CASSQQHTQYF.

Within the sample, this clonotype is medium-sized. The chain employs TRBV7-2 and TRBJ1-5; tentatively, D is TRBD1 (5 bases). The V gene's germline CDR1 is SGHTA and CDR2 FQGNSA. V was cut by 5 bases and J by 2 bases, with 19 bases left in between. The CDR3 length is 17 residues. The CDR3 loop is CASSMGVGTSRNQPQHF. The CDR3 DNA reads TGTGCCAGCAGCATGGGGGTTGGGACCAGTCGCAATCAGCCCCAGCATTTT. Complete variable domain (other parts from reference TRBV7-2 and TRBJ1-5): GAGVSQSPSNKVTEKGKDVELRCDPISGHTALYWYRQSLGQGLEFLIYFQGNSAPDKSGLPSDRFSAERTGGSVSTLTIQRTQQEDSAVYLCASSMGVGTSRNQPQHFGDGTRLSIL.

This clonotype was counted between two and nine times. The rearrangement uses TRBV7-2 and TRBJ2-4; D might be TRBD1 (6 bases). CDR1 and CDR2 (germline): SGHTA, FQGNSA. The germline V and J ends were trimmed by 3 bases and 0 bases, with 12 bases remaining between them. CDR3 length: 16 residues. The CDR3, as DNA: TGTGCCAGCAGCTTCGGCAGGGGTCTAGCCAAAAACATTCAGTACTTC. It codes for CASSFGRGLAKNIQYF.

The chain joins TRBV12-3 or TRBV12-4 to TRBJ1-5, with TRBD1 as a possible D gene (6 bases). V lost 4 bases and J 9 bases, leaving 19 bases between the germline ends. This CDR3 contains 15 residues. CDR3 nucleotide sequence: TGTGCCAGCAGTTCTCGGACAGCCGGCGGTTTGCCCCAGCATTTT. Encoded protein: CASSSRTAGGLPQHF.

The rearrangement uses TRBV6-1 and TRBJ1-1; D ambiguous. The CDR3 runs 13 residues. Looked up from germline, CDR1 is MNHNS and CDR2 is SASEGT. With 6 bases removed from V and 1 base from J, the gap between germline ends came to 9 bases. CDR3 in DNA: TGTGCCAGCAGAAGACTAGGGAACACTGAAGCTTTCTTT. Residues: CASRRLGNTEAFF.

The rearrangement uses TRBV7-9 and TRBJ2-7; TRBD1 matches at 12 bases. Germline assignment: CDR1 SEHNR and CDR2 FQNEAQ (reference sequence). The CDR3 contains 15 residues. Germline trimming cut 4 bases from V and 5 bases from J; bases unmatched to any gene: 6. The CDR3 spells CASSSGTGGEDEQYF. The DNA for the CDR3 is TGTGCCAGCAGCTCCGGGACAGGGGGCGAGGACGAGCAGTACTTC.